This section outlines one T cell receptor (beta chain) sequence together with its context. This CDR3 contains 12 residues. Trimming shortened V by 0 bases and J by 4 bases, and 7 bases separated the two germline ends. Germline V gene sequence: CDR1 GTSNPN, CDR2 SVGIG (reference sequence). The data were taken from a study of Ad26.COV2.S vaccination and SARS-CoV-2 variants. Study context: Into the muscle, Ad26.COV2.S was dosed once or twice, 56 days apart.

Sample treatment: roughly 18 received Ad26.COV2.S at low or high dose, single or two shots; 5 received placebo; per-sample allocation not given. Repertoires come from day 63 after the first vaccine or placebo injection. In Boston, an adult donor aged 18-55 years took part. Sequencing used immunoSEQ multiplex PCR; TCRdb keeps in-frame clones, though not all of them. Of roughly 300,000 clones listed, less than 90% were seen once; the top ten hold 9.5% to 12%. This TCR came from a person aged 18-60 years who received the Ad26.COV2.S COVID-19 vaccine or a placebo. The chain couples TRBV30 to TRBJ2-7; D ambiguous. The specimen was peripheral blood, collected in a trial of Ad26.COV2.S vaccine versus placebo. CDR3 sequence (DNA): TGTGCCTGGAGTGTAAAAGGTTACGAGCAGTACTTC. As protein: CAWSVKGYEQYF.